A single sample gave rise to the 5 T cell receptor beta chains below, sequenced in a study of immune cell composition in non-small cell lung cancer (dated by TCRdb to the late 2010s). Library preparation used the immunoSEQ multiplex PCR assay. The table was pulled from immuneACCESS by TCRdb, which kept in-frame rearrangements only. Such tables lose some clones; where checked, under half of the loss comes from unresolved V genes, and the rest has no known cause. Recorded for this sample are a few thousand clones; 65% to 85% of them occurred a single time. In total, the top ten clones hold 6.5% to 9% of the sample. Sequenced material: lung tumor tissue. Receptor source: a human donor with non-small cell lung cancer.

V and J are TRBV5-8 and TRBJ2-5; 14 bases fit TRBD2. CDR1 and CDR2 (germline): SGHTS, YDEGEE. Trimming cost V 4 bases and J 5 bases; bases outside gene matches: 7. This CDR3 is 16 amino acids long. CDR3 bases: TGTGCCAGCAGCCCGACTAGCGGGGGGGCCGTGGAGACCCAGTACTTC. This gives the protein CASSPTSGGAVETQYF.

The genes are TRBV28 and TRBJ1-1; 9 positions agree with TRBD1. Germline-derived CDR1 and CDR2 are MDHEN and SYDVKM. This CDR3 is built from 15 residues. V shed 7 bases and J 9 bases; nucleotides not matched to a gene: 15. CDR3 sequence: CASTISTGGANKAFF. The CDR3 DNA reads as TGTGCCAGCACTATCTCCACAGGGGGCGCAAATAAAGCTTTCTTT.

The rearrangement links TRBV5-4 to TRBJ2-5; 9 positions agree with TRBD1. Gene TRBJ2-7 matches the end of the DNA better, so the J call may be wrong. Germline assignment: CDR1 SGHNT and CDR2 YYREEE (reference sequence). The CDR3 is made up of 15 amino acids. This CDR3 reads CASSLRGQGSYEQYF. The CDR3 DNA is TGTGCCAGCAGCCTCAGGGGACAGGGCTCCTACGAGCAGTACTTC.

This clone has more than one count but fewer than ten. The chain couples TRBV2 to TRBJ1-6; D not certain. Germline assignment: CDR1 SNHLY and CDR2 FYNNEI. The CDR3 covers 16 residues. The germline V and J ends were trimmed by 6 bases and 8 bases, with 20 bases remaining between them. CDR3 region: CASRAVLGPADSPLHF. The CDR3 DNA follows: TGTGCCAGCAGAGCGGTCCTGGGCCCGGCGGATTCACCCCTCCACTTT.

The chain is built from TRBV29-1 and TRBJ2-5, with D perhaps TRBD1 (5 bases). Trimming left V 2 bases short and J 5 bases short, with 6 bases between. This CDR3 is built from 11 residues. Germline CDR1 SQVTM, CDR2 ANQGSEA. The CDR3 spells CSVEPGETQYF. The CDR3 DNA sequence: TGCAGCGTTGAACCAGGGGAGACCCAGTACTTC.